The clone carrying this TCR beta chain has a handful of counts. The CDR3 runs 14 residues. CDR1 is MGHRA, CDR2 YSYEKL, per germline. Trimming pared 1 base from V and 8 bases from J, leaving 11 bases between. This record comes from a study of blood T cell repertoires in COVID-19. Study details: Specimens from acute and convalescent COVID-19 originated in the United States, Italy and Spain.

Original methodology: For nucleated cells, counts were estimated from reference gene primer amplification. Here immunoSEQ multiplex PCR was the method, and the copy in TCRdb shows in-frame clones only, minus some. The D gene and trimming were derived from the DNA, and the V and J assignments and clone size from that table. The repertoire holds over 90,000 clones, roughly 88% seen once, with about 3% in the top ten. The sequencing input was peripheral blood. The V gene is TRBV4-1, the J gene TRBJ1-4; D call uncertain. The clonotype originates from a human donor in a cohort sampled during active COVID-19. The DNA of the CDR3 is TGCGCCAGCAGCCAAGGGCCTACGGAGGAAAAACTGTTTTTT. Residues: CASSQGPTEEKLFF.